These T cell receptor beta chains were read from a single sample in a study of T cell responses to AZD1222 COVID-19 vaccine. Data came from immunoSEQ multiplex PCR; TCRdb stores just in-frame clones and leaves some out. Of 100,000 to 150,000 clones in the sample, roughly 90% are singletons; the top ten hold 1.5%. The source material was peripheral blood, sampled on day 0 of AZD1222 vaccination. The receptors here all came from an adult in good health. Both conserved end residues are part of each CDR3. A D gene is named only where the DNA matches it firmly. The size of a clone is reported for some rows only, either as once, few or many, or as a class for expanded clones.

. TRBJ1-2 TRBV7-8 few TGTGCCAGCAGCTTATATGGTCTAGACCTCTATGGCTACACCTTC CASSLYGLDLYGYTF
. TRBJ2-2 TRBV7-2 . TGTGCCAGCAGCTTACAGGGAATCGGGGAGCTGTTTTTT CASSLQGIGELFF
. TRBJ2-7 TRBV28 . TGTGCCAGCAGTTTACCAGGGGATGGCTCCTACGAGCAGTACTTC CASSLPGDGSYEQYF
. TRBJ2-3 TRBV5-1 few TGCGCCAGCAGCCAGGGGTCGTCAGATACGCAGTATTTT CASSQGSSDTQYF
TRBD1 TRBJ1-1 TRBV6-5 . TGTGCCAGCAGTCCGCAGACAGGGGGCGGTACTGAAGCTTTCTTT CASSPQTGGGTEAFF
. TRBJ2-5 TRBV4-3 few TGCGCCAGCAGCCAGGGGCAGGGGGGTCAAGAGACCCAGTACTTC CASSQGQGGQETQYF
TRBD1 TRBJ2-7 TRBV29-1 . TGCAGCGTTGTGGGTGACAGGGGGCTCGAGCAGTACTTC CSVVGDRGLEQYF
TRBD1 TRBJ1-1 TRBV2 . TGTGCCAGCGCCCCCCAGGGGGCGAACACTGAAGCTTTCTTT CASAPQGANTEAFF
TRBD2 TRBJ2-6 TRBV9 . TGTGCCAGCAGCTCCCGGACTAGCGGGACATCTGGGGCCAACGTCCTGACTTTC CASSSRTSGTSGANVLTF
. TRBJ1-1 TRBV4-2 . TGTGCCAGCAGCCGTCGTACGGGGAACACTGAAGCTTTCTTT CASSRRTGNTEAFF
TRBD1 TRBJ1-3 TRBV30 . TGTGCCTGGACGATCCCTTGGGGACAGGGGTACGGCTCTGGAAACACCATATATTTT CAWTIPWGQGYGSGNTIYF
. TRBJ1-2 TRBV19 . TGTGCCAGTAGTACGGCGGCGATCCGGACCTTC CASSTAAIRTF
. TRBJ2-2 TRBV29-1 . TGCAGCGGGTTGAGCAGGGATCCGAACACCGGGGAGCTGTTTTTT CSGLSRDPNTGELFF
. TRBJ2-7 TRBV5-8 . TGTGCCAGCAGCTTGTCAGGGATCTACGAGCAGTACTTC CASSLSGIYEQYF